The 28 T cell receptor beta chains given below trace back to one sample, sequenced in a study of cytomegalovirus exposure and HLA in healthy donors. The assay was immunoSEQ multiplex PCR, and TCRdb's table has in-frame clones only and misses some. Here the sample spans around 140,000 clones, 80% to 90% being singletons. Sequenced sample: PBMCs. The receptors were gathered from a young woman in good health and CMV-seronegative.

The chain uses TRBV6-1 and TRBJ1-2; D is undetermined. From germline, CDR1 is MNHNS and CDR2 SASEGT. This CDR3 has 14 amino acids. V was cut by 3 bases and J by 5 bases, with 13 bases left in between. CDR3 protein: CASSDLFDGYGYTF. The DNA for the CDR3 is TGTGCCAGCAGTGATCTTTTCGACGGGTATGGCTACACCTTC.

The genes are TRBV7-6 and TRBJ2-7; 11 nucleotides agree with TRBD1. CDR1 and CDR2 (germline): SGHVS, FNYEAQ. Trimming removed 5 bases from V and 3 bases from J; junction bases left unmatched: 12. The length of the CDR3 is 17 residues. Written as DNA, the CDR3 is TGTGCCAGCAGCGGCATAGCAGGGACAGGGGGTAGCTACGAGCAGTACTTC. Its protein is CASSGIAGTGGSYEQYF. The full variable domain, its missing parts supplied by reference TRBV7-6 and TRBJ2-7, is GAGVSQSPRYKVTKRGQDVALRCDPISGHVSLYWYRQALGQGPEFLTYFNYEAQQDKSGLPNDRFSAERPEGSISTLTIQRTEQRDSAMYRCASSGIAGTGGSYEQYFGPGTRLTVT.

V usage is TRBV5-1 and J usage is TRBJ1-4; TRBD1 matches at 9 bases. Germline V gene data show CDR1 as SGHRS and CDR2 as YFSETQ. Trimming removed 4 bases from V and 8 bases from J; junction bases left unmatched: 12. The length of the CDR3 is 16 residues. The DNA of the CDR3 is TGCGCCAGCAGCCTAAACTCCGGGACAGGGCTCGAAAAACTGTTTTTT. Its translation: CASSLNSGTGLEKLFF.

This chain joins TRBV27 and TRBJ1-6; the D is unclear. The CDR3 contains 16 residues. Germline loops: CDR1 MNHEY, CDR2 SMNVEV (reference sequence). V lost 6 bases and J 5 bases, leaving 17 bases between the germline ends. The DNA of the CDR3 is TGTGCCAGCAGCGTAAGGCTCGGGTCCCATAATTCACCCCTCCACTTT. It codes for CASSVRLGSHNSPLHF.

This chain connects TRBV6-6 to TRBJ1-2; perhaps TRBD1 as D (6 bases). Trimming took off 2 bases at V and 7 bases at J, with 17 bases between the two ends. Germline assignment: CDR1 MNHNY and CDR2 SVGAGI (reference sequence). CDR3 size: 15 residues. CDR3 DNA: TGTGCCAGCAGTTACAGTTCAGGGGCCCAAGGTGGCTACACCTTC. Amino acids: CASSYSSGAQGGYTF.

This chain links TRBV11-2 with TRBJ1-5; D is undetermined. CDR1 is SGHAT, CDR2 FQNNGV, per germline. The V gene lost 5 bases and the J gene lost 7 bases, with 12 bases spanning the gap. The CDR3 consists of 13 residues. The CDR3 sequence: CASSPGDWQPQHF. The CDR3 DNA reads TGTGCCAGCAGCCCCGGGGATTGGCAGCCCCAGCATTTT.

This clone was observed at least ten times. The rearrangement joins TRBV7-7 to TRBJ2-5; D is perhaps TRBD1 (5 bases). The CDR3 has 15 residues. The V gene's germline CDR1 is SSHAT and CDR2 FNYEAQ (reference sequence). V was shortened by 5 bases and J by 5 bases, with 18 bases between the two germline ends. The CDR3 bases are TGTGCCAGCAGCCCCAGGGCACCACCTGGTGAGACCCAGTACTTC. The encoded protein is CASSPRAPPGETQYF.

The chain joins TRBV4-1 to TRBJ2-1; tentatively, D is TRBD1 (6 bases). Germline CDR1 and CDR2: MGHRA and YSYEKL. Trimming shortened V by 0 bases and J by 4 bases, and 10 bases separated the two germline ends. The CDR3 spans 15 residues. The CDR3 sequence: CASSQEAGTYNEQFF. As DNA, the CDR3 is TGCGCCAGCAGCCAAGAGGCAGGGACATACAATGAGCAGTTCTTC.

This clone was detected only once. The chain joins TRBV13 to TRBJ1-1, with D unclear. Germline V gene lookup returns CDR1 PRHDT and CDR2 FYEKMQ (reference sequence). The CDR3 covers 16 residues. The ends were cut back, 5 bases at V and 0 bases at J, with 16 bases in the middle. CDR3 nucleotides: TGTGCCAGCAGCCGAGTAAGGACGGGAATGAACACTGAAGCTTTCTTT. Residues: CASSRVRTGMNTEAFF.

The gene calls are TRBV7-9 and TRBJ1-1, with D perhaps matching TRBD1 (6 bases). V shed 3 bases and J shed 8 bases, with 10 bases lying between them. CDR1 is SEHNR, CDR2 FQNEAQ, per germline (reference sequence). This CDR3 spans 12 amino acids. This CDR3 reads CASSFNQGEAFF. DNA of the CDR3: TGTGCCAGCAGCTTCAATCAGGGGGAAGCTTTCTTT.

The chain recombines TRBV6-1 with TRBJ1-5, with D perhaps matching TRBD1 (6 bases). Trimming cost V 7 bases and J 8 bases, with 15 bases left between them. The CDR3 contains 13 residues. The V gene's germline CDR1 is MNHNS and CDR2 SASEGT. The chain's CDR3 is CASTRQAQEPQHF. CDR3 nucleotides: TGTGCCAGCACAAGACAGGCCCAGGAGCCCCAGCATTTT.

The chain links TRBV7-8 to TRBJ1-2; TRBD1 aligns across 7 bases. The trim removed 5 bases at V and 0 bases at J, leaving 6 bases unmatched. This CDR3 is 15 amino acids long. Germline lookup yields CDR1 SGHVS and CDR2 FQNEAQ. The CDR3, as DNA: TGTGCCAGCAGCCTTCGACAGGGAACTAACTATGGCTACACCTTC. Protein: CASSLRQGTNYGYTF.

This clone was picked up one time. The chain uses TRBV6-6 and TRBJ1-5, with D perhaps TRBD1 (6 bases). CDR3 length: 16 residues. Germline V CDR1 and CDR2: MNHNY, SVGAGI (reference sequence). The V gene lost 3 bases and the J gene lost 1 base, with 13 bases spanning the gap. CDR3 DNA sequence: TGTGCCAGCAGTTATACTCCAGGGGCGAGCAATCAGCCCCAGCATTTT. Its protein is CASSYTPGASNQPQHF.

This clone was seen only once. This chain joins TRBV6-5 and TRBJ1-2; D is possibly TRBD1 (5 bases). The V gene's germline CDR1 is MNHEY and CDR2 SVGAGI. The ends were cut back, 8 bases at V and 1 base at J, with 11 bases in the middle. The CDR3 extends over 13 amino acids. The CDR3 region has the DNA TGTGCCAGCCTTGGGCAGGGTAACTATGGCTACACCTTC. Its translation: CASLGQGNYGYTF.

The rearrangement joins TRBV7-2 to TRBJ2-2; 8 nucleotides line up with TRBD2. The CDR3 runs 16 residues. From germline, CDR1 is SGHTA and CDR2 FQGNSA. Trimming took 5 bases from V and 7 from J; bases not matched to a gene: 12. DNA of the CDR3: TGTGCCAGCAGCGCCTTAGCGGGGATTAGGGGCGGGGAGCTGTTTTTT. It yields the protein CASSALAGIRGGELFF. The variable domain in full, with the rest retrieved from reference TRBV7-2 and TRBJ2-2, is GAGVSQSPSNKVTEKGKDVELRCDPISGHTALYWYRQSLGQGLEFLIYFQGNSAPDKSGLPSDRFSAERTGGSVSTLTIQRTQQEDSAVYLCASSALAGIRGGELFFGEGSRLTVL.

V and J are TRBV5-1 and TRBJ2-1, with 10 bases matching TRBD2. The trim removed 4 bases at V and 5 bases at J, leaving 6 bases unmatched. The CDR3 runs to 15 residues. CDR1 and CDR2 (germline): SGHRS, YFSETQ. For the CDR3, the DNA is TGCGCCAGCAGCATCCGACTAGCGGGTGACAATGAGCAGTTCTTC. Protein sequence: CASSIRLAGDNEQFF. Supplemented by reference TRBV5-1 and TRBJ2-1, the full variable domain reads KAGVTQTPRYLIKTRGQQVTLSCSPISGHRSVSWYQQTPGQGLQFLFEYFSETQRNKGNFPGRFSGRQFSNSRSEMNVSTLELGDSALYLCASSIRLAGDNEQFFGPGTRLTVL.

The J gene is TRBJ2-2, the V gene TRBV7-3; TRBD2 agrees at 14 bases. Per germline, CDR1 SGHTA and CDR2 FQGTGA. The V segment lost 5 bases and the J segment 0 bases; nucleotides outside the gene matches: 5. This CDR3 has 18 amino acids. The CDR3 nucleotides read TGTGCCAGCAGCCTGACTAGCGGGGGGGCAGCGAACACCGGGGAGCTGTTTTTT. Translated: CASSLTSGGAANTGELFF.

The rearrangement links TRBV7-9 to TRBJ2-5, with D possibly being TRBD1 (6 bases). V lost 5 bases and J 2 bases, leaving 18 bases between the germline ends. CDR1 and CDR2 (germline): SEHNR, FQNEAQ (reference sequence). The CDR3 runs to 16 residues. CDR3 loop: CASSPIRQVMQETQYF. Here the CDR3 DNA reads TGTGCCAGCAGCCCTATTAGACAGGTCATGCAAGAGACCCAGTACTTC. Based on the CDR3 plus reference TRBV7-9 and TRBJ2-5, the full variable domain is DTGVSQNPRHKITKRGQNVTFRCDPISEHNRLYWYRQTLGQGPEFLTYFQNEAQLEKSRLLSDRFSAERPKGSFSTLEIQRTEQGDSAMYLCASSPIRQVMQETQYFGPGTRLLVL.

There are a few counts of this clone. J is TRBJ1-5 and V is TRBV27, with D tentatively TRBD1 (6 bases). Germline CDR1 and CDR2: MNHEY and SMNVEV (reference sequence). V was shortened by 6 bases and J by 6 bases, with 12 bases between the two germline ends. The CDR3 has 13 amino acids. CDR3 DNA sequence: TGTGCCAGCAGACAGGGCGCCGGTCAGCCCCAGCATTTT. Encoded protein: CASRQGAGQPQHF.

This clone was seen only once. The rearrangement uses TRBV29-1 and TRBJ2-5; D is possibly TRBD2 (5 bases). The CDR3 consists of 11 residues. V lost 7 bases to trimming and J lost 3 bases, with 9 bases between them. Per the germline V gene, CDR1 is SQVTM and CDR2 is ANQGSEA. The CDR3 coding sequence is TGCAGCGCGCGGACTGAAGAGACCCAGTACTTC. Translating gives CSARTEETQYF.

The chain recombines TRBV10-3 with TRBJ2-7, with a possible D match to TRBD1 (5 bases). The CDR3 loop spans 13 amino acids. V was clipped by 4 bases and J by 0 bases, with 7 bases between them. Germline lookup yields CDR1 ENHRY and CDR2 SYGVKD. CDR3 nucleotides: TGTGCCATCAGTGCGCAGGGCTCCTACGAGCAGTACTTC. This encodes CAISAQGSYEQYF.

The V gene is TRBV2, the J gene TRBJ2-1, with a possible D match to TRBD1 (5 bases). CDR1 is SNHLY, CDR2 FYNNEI, per germline. This CDR3 contains 14 residues. V shed 4 bases and J shed 3 bases, with 10 bases lying between them. The CDR3 loop is CASSGGPGYNEQFF. The CDR3 region has the DNA TGTGCCAGCAGTGGGGGCCCAGGCTACAATGAGCAGTTCTTC.

This rearrangement joins TRBV4-2 to TRBJ1-1; D unresolved. V lost 0 bases, J lost 1 base, and 9 bases lay in between. The length of the CDR3 is 15 residues. From germline, CDR1 is LGHNA and CDR2 YNFKEQ. CDR3 sequence reads: CASSQDGSENTEAFF. In nucleotides, the CDR3 is TGTGCCAGCAGCCAAGATGGCAGTGAGAACACTGAAGCTTTCTTT.

The V call is TRBV5-1, the J call TRBJ2-5, with D maybe TRBD2 (5 bases). Germline CDR1 and CDR2: SGHRS and YFSETQ. The CDR3 has 16 amino acids. The V gene lost 0 bases and the J gene lost 5 bases, with 17 bases spanning the gap. CDR3 sequence (DNA): TGCGCCAGCAGCTTGGCCCTTGGCGGGCGGCGGGAGACCCAGTACTTC. Translation gives CASSLALGGRRETQYF.

This clone was observed once. The rearrangement joins TRBV10-3 to TRBJ1-4, with 8 bases identical to TRBD1. CDR3 length equals 15 residues. Per the germline V gene, CDR1 is ENHRY and CDR2 is SYGVKD. V trimming: 1 base; J trimming: 8 bases; junction bases outside the gene matches: 6. CDR3 in amino acids: CAISELGGQGEKLFF. DNA of the CDR3: TGTGCCATCAGTGAGTTGGGAGGACAGGGCGAAAAACTGTTTTTT.

The V call is TRBV7-2, the J call TRBJ2-3; weak D call: TRBD2 (7 bases). This CDR3 is built from 16 residues. V was cut by 1 base and J by 2 bases, with 13 bases left in between. Germline CDR1 is SGHTA and CDR2 is FQGNSA. CDR3 loop: CASSLVRGGFTDTQYF. CDR3 nucleotides: TGTGCCAGCAGCTTAGTCCGCGGGGGCTTCACAGATACGCAGTATTTT.

The rearrangement joins TRBV14 to TRBJ1-6, with D unresolved. The germline V gene encodes CDR1 SGHDN and CDR2 FVKESK. Trimming removed 2 bases at V and 7 bases at J, with 15 bases between. CDR3 length equals 16 residues. The CDR3 DNA reads TGTGCCAGCAGCCAATTTGGGAGGACGGAGAATTCACCCCTCCACTTT. Its protein is CASSQFGRTENSPLHF.

This chain connects TRBV6-1 to TRBJ1-5; TRBD1 might be the D (5 bases). Germline lookup yields CDR1 MNHNS and CDR2 SASEGT. V was cut by 2 bases and J by 0 bases, with 23 bases left in between. The CDR3 runs 20 residues. The CDR3 protein is CASSENSGDLFLYSNQPQHF. CDR3 coding DNA: TGTGCCAGCAGTGAAAATTCGGGGGACCTATTTCTTTATAGCAATCAGCCCCAGCATTTT.